This TCR beta chain was observed in a study of blood T cell repertoires in COVID-19. Study-wide background: Acute-phase and convalescent COVID-19 samples originated in the United States, Italy and Spain.

Trimming cost V 1 base and J 5 bases; bases outside gene matches: 7. The CDR3 consists of 16 residues. The germline V gene encodes CDR1 SGHDN and CDR2 FVKESK. In the original workflow: Cell counts per sample came from amplifying reference gene primers. The assay was immunoSEQ multiplex PCR, and TCRdb's table has in-frame clones only and misses some. V, J and clone size reflect that table, while D and trimming were determined from the DNA. The table shows 130,000 or so clones, with more than 70% occurring only once. The rearrangement joins TRBV14 to TRBJ2-1, with TRBD2 matching over 8 bases. Sequencing was carried out using peripheral blood. The clonotype comes from a man in his fifties or sixties with acute or convalescent COVID-19. CDR3 region: CASSQGQGLGHNEQFF. In DNA form, the CDR3 reads TGTGCCAGCAGCCAAGGTCAGGGACTAGGACACAATGAGCAGTTCTTC. Using reference TRBV14 and TRBJ2-1 for the parts outside the CDR3, the full variable domain is EAGVTQFPSHSVIEKGQTVTLRCDPISGHDNLYWYRRVMGKEIKFLLHFVKESKQDESGMPNNRFLAERTGGTYSTLKVQPAELEDSGVYFCASSQGQGLGHNEQFFGPGTRLTVL.